The 8 T cell receptor beta chains reported below all come from one sample, sequenced in a study of a mutant IDH1 vaccine in newly diagnosed glioma. Libraries were prepared by immunoSEQ multiplex PCR; TCRdb keeps only in-frame clonotypes and omits some of them. Of 90,000 to 95,000 clones listed, 83% are singletons. The sample's time point: baseline, week 1 (first vaccination visit). Specified treatment: pre-vaccination baseline after standard-of-care therapy. The source was PBMCs, collected from a glioma patient treated with radiotherapy, temozolomide or both. Receptor source: a woman between 50 and 59 years old with glioma.

This clone showed up just a few times. This rearrangement joins TRBV2 to TRBJ1-2; D possibly corresponds to TRBD1 (6 bases). There are 11 residues in the CDR3. Germline V lookup: CDR1 SNHLY, CDR2 FYNNEI. V was cut by 7 bases and J by 8 bases, with 11 bases left in between. The chain's CDR3 is CASTPGGGYTF. CDR3 nucleotide sequence: TGTGCCAGCACCCCCGGGGGCGGCTACACCTTC.

This chain uses TRBV6-1 with TRBJ2-5; 7 positions match TRBD2. The CDR3 length is 17 residues. The junction had 12 bases not matched to a gene; V was cut back by 1 base and J by 4 bases. Germline-derived CDR1 and CDR2 are MNHNS and SASEGT. CDR3 sequence (DNA): TGTGCCAGCAGTGAAGTCGGGTCAATGGGGGGGATAGAGACCCAGTACTTC. This translates into CASSEVGSMGGIETQYF.

DNA of the CDR3: TGTGCCAGTAAGAGGGGACAGATAACCGGGGAGCTGTTTTTT. It yields the protein CASKRGQITGELFF. The V gene is TRBV19, the J gene TRBJ2-2, with 7 positions matching TRBD1. The CDR3 contains 14 residues. The ends lost 7 bases at V and 5 bases at J; junction bases unmatched: 7. Looked up from germline, CDR1 is LNHDA and CDR2 is SQIVND (reference sequence).

Only a few counts were recorded for this clone. The chain links TRBV5-1 to TRBJ1-1; D is unresolved. Trimming removed 1 base at V and 3 bases at J, with 10 bases between. CDR1 is SGHRS and CDR2 is YFSETQ in the germline V gene. The length of the CDR3 is 14 residues. This chain's CDR3 is CASSLWGMDTEAFF. DNA of the CDR3: TGCGCCAGCAGCTTGTGGGGAATGGACACTGAAGCTTTCTTT.

The rearrangement links TRBV30 to TRBJ1-1, with D unresolved. The germline V gene encodes CDR1 GTSNPN and CDR2 SVGIG (reference sequence). The V gene lost 3 bases and the J gene lost 2 bases, with 10 bases spanning the gap. The CDR3 runs to 13 residues. CDR3 sequence: CAWRETRNTEAFF. For the CDR3, the DNA is TGTGCCTGGAGGGAAACAAGAAACACTGAAGCTTTCTTT. Variable domain in full (rest from reference TRBV30 and TRBJ1-1): SQTIHQWPATLVQPVGSPLSLECTVEGTSNPNLYWYRQAAGRGLQLLFYSVGIGQISSEVPQNLSASRPQDRQFILSSKKLLLSDSGFYLCAWRETRNTEAFFGQGTRLTVV.

The gene calls are TRBV5-8 and TRBJ2-5, with 12 bases lining up with TRBD1. Germline V gene data show CDR1 as SGHTS and CDR2 as YDEGEE. This CDR3 is 15 amino acids long. Losses at the gene ends were 6 bases for V and 3 bases for J; bases not matched to a gene: 6. CDR3 in amino acids: CASTSGTGGKETQYF. In DNA form, the CDR3 reads TGTGCCAGCACCTCCGGGACAGGGGGCAAAGAGACCCAGTACTTC.

The chain is built from TRBV7-9 and TRBJ1-3; D ambiguous. The CDR3 is 15 residues long. The V end lost 3 bases, the J end lost 0 bases, and 9 bases lay between the germline ends. Germline CDR1 reads SEHNR; CDR2 reads FQNEAQ (reference sequence). The CDR3 loop is CASSFDMNSGNTIYF. CDR3 nucleotides: TGTGCCAGCAGCTTCGATATGAACTCTGGAAACACCATATATTTT.

The chain combines TRBV7-2 with TRBJ1-4; the match to TRBD1 covers 9 bases. CDR1 and CDR2 (germline): SGHTA, FQGNSA. Trimming cost V 1 base and J 10 bases; bases outside gene matches: 4. This CDR3 has 14 residues. CDR3 DNA: TGTGCCAGCAGCTTAGACAGGGGGCGCGGAAAACTGTTTTTT. Its translation is CASSLDRGRGKLFF.